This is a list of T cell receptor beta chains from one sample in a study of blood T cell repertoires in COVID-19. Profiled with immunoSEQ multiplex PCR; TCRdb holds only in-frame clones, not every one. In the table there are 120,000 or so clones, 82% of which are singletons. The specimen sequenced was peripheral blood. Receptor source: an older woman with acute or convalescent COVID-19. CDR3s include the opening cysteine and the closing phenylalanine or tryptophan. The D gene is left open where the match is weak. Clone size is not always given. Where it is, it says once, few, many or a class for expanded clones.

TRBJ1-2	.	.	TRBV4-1	CASSQGTAGTTEGYTF	TGCGCCAGCAGCCAAGGAACTGCCGGGACTACAGAGGGCTACACCTTC
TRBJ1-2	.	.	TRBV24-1	CATSDGLDYGYTF	TGTGCCACCAGTGATGGACTTGACTATGGCTACACCTTC
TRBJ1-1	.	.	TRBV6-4	CASSEQENTEAFF	TGTGCCAGCAGTGAACAGGAGAACACTGAAGCTTTCTTT
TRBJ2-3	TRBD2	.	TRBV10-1	CASSESGLAGGLKDTQYF	TGCGCCAGCAGTGAGTCGGGACTAGCGGGGGGGCTGAAAGATACGCAGTATTTT
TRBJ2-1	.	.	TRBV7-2	CASSLVEEGYNEQFF	TGTGCCAGCAGCTTAGTTGAGGAGGGCTACAATGAGCAGTTCTTC
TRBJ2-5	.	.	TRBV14	CASSQELRLETQYF	TGTGCCAGCAGCCAAGAACTGCGGCTAGAGACCCAGTACTTC
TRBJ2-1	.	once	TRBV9	CASSVENEQFF	TGTGCCAGCAGCGTGGAGAATGAGCAGTTCTTC
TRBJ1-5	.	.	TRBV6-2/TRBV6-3	CASSYREAMIQPQHF	TGTGCCAGCAGTTACAGGGAGGCTATGATTCAGCCCCAGCATTTT
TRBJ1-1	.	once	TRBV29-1	CSVGGSTNTEAFF	TGCAGCGTTGGCGGGAGTACAAACACTGAAGCTTTCTTT
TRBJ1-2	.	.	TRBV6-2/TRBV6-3	CASSNGAGHINYGYTF	TGTGCCAGCAGCAACGGCGCAGGGCATATTAACTATGGCTACACCTTC
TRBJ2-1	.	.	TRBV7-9	CASSSIRAGNNEQFF	TGTGCCAGCAGCTCCATCCGGGCAGGGAACAATGAGCAGTTCTTC
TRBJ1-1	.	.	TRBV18	CASSPRGSRDTEAFF	TGTGCCAGCTCACCACGGGGCAGTAGGGACACTGAAGCTTTCTTT
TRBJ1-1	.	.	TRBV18	CASSQGLDTEAFF	TGTGCCAGCTCACAGGGGTTGGACACTGAAGCTTTCTTT
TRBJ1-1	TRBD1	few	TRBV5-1	CASSPMTGGNTEAFF	TGCGCCAGCAGCCCCATGACAGGGGGCAACACTGAAGCTTTCTTT
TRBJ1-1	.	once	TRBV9	CASSVGEGGAFF	TGTGCCAGCAGCGTAGGGGAGGGTGGAGCTTTCTTT
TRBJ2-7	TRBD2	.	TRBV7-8	CASMGGGPPYEQYF	TGTGCCAGCATGGGCGGGGGACCCCCCTACGAGCAGTACTTC
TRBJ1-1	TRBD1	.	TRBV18	CASSPNRGNTEAFF	TGTGCCAGCTCACCAAACAGGGGGAACACTGAAGCTTTCTTT
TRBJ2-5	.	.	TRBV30	CAWSVTGYLETQYF	TGTGCCTGGAGTGTCACAGGTTACCTAGAGACCCAGTACTTC
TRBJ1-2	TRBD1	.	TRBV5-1	CASSQRGGTGDGYTF	TGCGCCAGCAGCCAGAGAGGCGGAACAGGGGATGGCTACACCTTC
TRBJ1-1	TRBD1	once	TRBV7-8	CASSYGQGSTEAFF	TGTGCCAGCAGCTATGGACAGGGCAGCACTGAAGCTTTCTTT
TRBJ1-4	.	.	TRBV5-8	CASSSPPTNEKLFF	TGTGCCAGCAGCTCCCCTCCAACTAATGAAAAACTGTTTTTT
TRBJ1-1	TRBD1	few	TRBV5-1	CASSLTPGGVTEAFF	TGCGCCAGCAGCTTGACCCCAGGGGGCGTAACTGAAGCTTTCTTT
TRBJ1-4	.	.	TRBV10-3	CAISESTGLLNEKLFF	TGTGCCATCAGTGAGTCGACAGGACTGTTGAATGAAAAACTGTTTTTT
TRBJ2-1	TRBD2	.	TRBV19	CASSITGTSGVSEQFF	TGTGCCAGTAGTATCACGGGGACTAGCGGGGTAAGTGAGCAGTTCTTC
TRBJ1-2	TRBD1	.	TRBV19	CASSLSRTGVTYGYTF	TGTGCCAGTAGTCTCAGCAGAACAGGGGTAACCTATGGCTACACCTTC
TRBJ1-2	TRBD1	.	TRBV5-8	CASSPGQGTRLYGYTF	TGTGCCAGCAGCCCCGGACAGGGGACGCGCCTCTATGGCTACACCTTC
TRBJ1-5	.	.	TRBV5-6	CASSFGPRSVSNQPQHF	TGTGCCAGCAGCTTCGGTCCGCGGTCGGTGAGCAATCAGCCCCAGCATTTT
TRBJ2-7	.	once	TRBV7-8	CASSLNPSYEQYF	TGTGCCAGCAGCTTAAACCCTAGCTACGAGCAGTACTTC
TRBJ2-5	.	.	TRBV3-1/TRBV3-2	CASSHYRQETQYF	TGTGCCAGCAGCCATTACAGACAAGAGACCCAGTACTTC
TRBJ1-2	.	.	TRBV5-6	CASSLGPAGHYGYTF	TGTGCCAGCAGCTTGGGGCCCGCAGGGCACTATGGCTACACCTTC
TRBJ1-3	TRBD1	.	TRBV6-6	CASSWTGDFGNTIYF	TGTGCCAGCAGTTGGACAGGGGATTTTGGAAACACCATATATTTT
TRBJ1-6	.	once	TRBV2	CASKSQSPLHF	TGTGCCAGCAAATCCCAATCACCCCTCCACTTT
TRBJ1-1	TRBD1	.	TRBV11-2	CASSSQTGKNTEAFF	TGTGCCAGCAGCTCCCAGACAGGGAAGAACACTGAAGCTTTCTTT
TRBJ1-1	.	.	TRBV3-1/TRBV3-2	CASSHQGSTEAFF	TGTGCCAGCAGCCATCAGGGAAGCACTGAAGCTTTCTTT
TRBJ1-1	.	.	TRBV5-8	CASSLFGSGITEAFF	TGTGCCAGCAGCTTGTTTGGCAGTGGTATCACTGAAGCTTTCTTT
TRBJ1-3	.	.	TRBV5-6	CASSLGLWVGTGNTIYF	TGTGCCAGCAGCTTGGGATTATGGGTGGGCACTGGAAACACCATATATTTT
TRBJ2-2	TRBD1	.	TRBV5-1	CASSSYRGPGELFF	TGCGCCAGCAGCTCCTACAGGGGACCCGGGGAGCTGTTTTTT
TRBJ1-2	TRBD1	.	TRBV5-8	CASSDGTAYYGYTF	TGTGCCAGCAGCGACGGGACAGCTTACTATGGCTACACCTTC
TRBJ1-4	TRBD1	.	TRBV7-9	CASSAGTGVTNEKLFF	TGTGCCAGCTCGGCCGGGACAGGGGTGACTAATGAAAAACTGTTTTTT